One sample yielded the 18 T cell receptor beta chains listed below, sequenced in a study of T cells after somatic rescue of genetic block. The method was immunoSEQ multiplex PCR; TCRdb's version includes in-frame clones alone and lacks a portion of them. The sample gives roughly 71,000 clones, approximately 91% of which show up once; 2.5% to 3% is in the top ten. The source material was peripheral blood mononuclear cells (PBMCs). The receptors here all came from a man between 25 and 39 years old.

This clone was observed a single time. The gene calls are TRBV19 and TRBJ1-1, with 9 bases identical to TRBD1. V gave up 0 bases and J gave up 5 bases; unmatched junction bases: 1. This CDR3 region has 14 residues. Germline V CDR1 and CDR2: LNHDA, SQIVND (reference sequence). DNA for the CDR3: TGTGCCAGTAGTATAGACGGGACAGGGACTGAAGCTTTCTTT. Amino acids: CASSIDGTGTEAFF.

In DNA, the CDR3 is TGCGCCAGCAGCCAAGGTGGGACCGAATACTGGAGGGGGGCCAACGTCCTGACTTTC. This codes for CASSQGGTEYWRGANVLTF. The chain links TRBV4-3 to TRBJ2-6, with D perhaps being TRBD1 or TRBD2 (5 bases each). This CDR3 is built from 19 residues. Per the germline V gene, CDR1 is LGHNA and CDR2 is YSLEER. V was clipped by 1 base and J by 4 bases, with 20 bases between them.

The chain employs TRBV10-3 and TRBJ2-1; 7 bases align to TRBD1. The J segment lost 1 base and the V segment lost 3 bases, leaving 3 bases of the junction unmatched. This CDR3 has 15 amino acids. Germline V gene lookup returns CDR1 ENHRY and CDR2 SYGVKD. The CDR3: CAISDDRVSYNEQFF. The CDR3 DNA is TGTGCCATCAGTGACGACAGGGTATCCTACAATGAGCAGTTCTTC.

The chain combines TRBV2 with TRBJ2-1, with 8 bases fitting TRBD2. This CDR3 has 14 amino acids. V was pared by 9 bases and J by 5 bases, with 9 bases of the junction left unmatched. Germline CDR1 SNHLY, CDR2 FYNNEI. Here the CDR3 reads CASNPGLGHNEQFF. The CDR3 bases are TGTGCCAGTAACCCGGGACTAGGCCACAATGAGCAGTTCTTC. The variable domain in full, with the rest retrieved from reference TRBV2 and TRBJ2-1, is EPEVTQTPSHQVTQMGQEVILRCVPISNHLYFYWYRQILGQKVEFLVSFYNNEISEKSEIFDDQFSVERPDGSNFTLKIRSTKLEDSAMYFCASNPGLGHNEQFFGPGTRLTVL.

The chain joins TRBV5-6 to TRBJ1-4; D uncertain. From germline, CDR1 is SGHDT and CDR2 YYEEEE. The CDR3 runs 16 residues. Trimming took 4 bases from V and 8 from J, leaving 21 bases between them. CDR3 region: CASSLSLAAPREKLFF. The DNA of the CDR3 is TGTGCCAGCAGCCTAAGCTTGGCAGCTCCTAGAGAAAAACTGTTTTTT.

The DNA for the CDR3 is TGTGCCAGCAGCCGCGTTGGACAGGGGGAAGAGACCCAGTACTTC. It specifies CASSRVGQGEETQYF. V usage is TRBV5-4 and J usage is TRBJ2-5; 10 bases fit TRBD1. The trim removed 4 bases at V and 3 bases at J, leaving 6 bases unmatched. CDR3 length: 15 amino acids. Germline loops: CDR1 SGHNT, CDR2 YYREEE (reference sequence).

This rearrangement joins TRBV2 to TRBJ1-5; D remains unclear. The ends were cut back, 5 bases at V and 2 bases at J, with 4 bases in the middle. The CDR3 runs 12 residues. Germline CDR1 reads SNHLY; CDR2 reads FYNNEI. CDR3 nucleotide sequence: TGTGCCAGCAGTTACGGCAATCAGCCCCAGCATTTT. Translated: CASSYGNQPQHF. Full variable domain (missing parts from reference TRBV2 and TRBJ1-5): EPEVTQTPSHQVTQMGQEVILRCVPISNHLYFYWYRQILGQKVEFLVSFYNNEISEKSEIFDDQFSVERPDGSNFTLKIRSTKLEDSAMYFCASSYGNQPQHFGDGTRLSIL.

This sequence joins TRBV7-8 and TRBJ2-1; TRBD1 agrees at 9 bases. Germline values: CDR1 SGHVS, CDR2 FQNEAQ. This CDR3 comprises 14 residues. V trimming: 4 bases; J trimming: 9 bases; junction bases outside the gene matches: 7. The CDR3 loop is CASSWGTGIFEQFF. CDR3 DNA sequence: TGTGCCAGCAGCTGGGGGACAGGGATTTTTGAGCAGTTCTTC.

The genes are TRBV2 and TRBJ2-2, with 8 positions matching TRBD1. The V segment lost 8 bases and the J segment 6 bases; nucleotides outside the gene matches: 5. Germline V lookup: CDR1 SNHLY, CDR2 FYNNEI. The CDR3 loop spans 13 amino acids. The CDR3 spells CASGGQGAGELFF. CDR3 sequence (DNA): TGTGCCAGCGGAGGACAGGGAGCCGGGGAGCTGTTTTTT.

The chain links TRBV6-1 to TRBJ2-2; 10 bases match TRBD1. The junction had 9 bases not matched to a gene; V was cut back by 4 bases and J by 4 bases. The CDR3 is 17 amino acids. Germline CDR1 is MNHNS and CDR2 is SASEGT. CDR3 region: CASSAFIGQGGTGELFF. The CDR3 region has the DNA TGTGCCAGCAGTGCCTTTATAGGACAGGGGGGCACCGGGGAGCTGTTTTTT.

The chain employs TRBV5-6 and TRBJ2-3; 8 nucleotides agree with TRBD2. CDR1 and CDR2 from the germline V gene are SGHDT and YYEEEE. The CDR3 has 15 residues. V was clipped by 5 bases and J by 2 bases; unmatched bases: 7. As DNA, the CDR3 is TGTGCCAGCAGGATAAGCGGGGGTCCCACAGATACGCAGTATTTT. Protein sequence: CASRISGGPTDTQYF.

This chain joins TRBV9 and TRBJ2-1; TRBD2 aligns across 9 bases. There are 15 residues in the CDR3. Per the germline V gene, CDR1 is SGDLS and CDR2 is YYNGEE. V gave up 0 bases and J gave up 2 bases; unmatched junction bases: 0. The chain's CDR3 is CASSVGGRAYNEQFF. Here the CDR3 DNA reads TGTGCCAGCAGCGTAGGCGGGAGGGCCTACAATGAGCAGTTCTTC.

The chain recombines TRBV4-2 with TRBJ2-7, with D perhaps matching TRBD1 (6 bases). The V gene's germline CDR1 is LGHNA and CDR2 YNFKEQ. The length of the CDR3 is 16 residues. V was shortened by 0 bases and J by 3 bases, with 15 bases between the two germline ends. This CDR3 is CASSQEGAGVYYEQYF. The CDR3, as DNA: TGTGCCAGCAGCCAAGAAGGGGCAGGGGTCTACTACGAGCAGTACTTC.

The V and J genes are TRBV19 and TRBJ2-1; 9 bases align to TRBD2. CDR1 LNHDA and CDR2 SQIVND come from the germline V gene (reference sequence). The CDR3 runs to 14 residues. V was pared by 9 bases and J by 9 bases, with 12 bases of the junction left unmatched. This CDR3 is CASNLAGVESEQFF. CDR3 bases: TGTGCCAGCAATTTAGCGGGAGTGGAAAGTGAGCAGTTCTTC.

The gene calls are TRBV28 and TRBJ1-6, with D perhaps TRBD1 (5 bases). Germline CDR1 and CDR2: MDHEN and SYDVKM. V gave up 6 bases and J gave up 0 bases, with 15 bases separating them. This CDR3 contains 17 residues. CDR3 protein: CASRESGLGSYNSPLHF. The CDR3 region has the DNA TGTGCCAGCAGGGAATCAGGGCTCGGCTCCTATAATTCACCCCTCCACTTT.

V usage is TRBV6-5 and J usage is TRBJ2-7; possibly TRBD2 for D (6 bases). The CDR3 runs 15 residues. Trimming stripped 1 base from V and 2 bases from J, with 12 bases between. CDR1 MNHEY and CDR2 SVGAGI come from the germline V gene. CDR3 amino acids: CASSYLPGGPYEQYF. The CDR3 nucleotides read TGTGCCAGCAGTTACTTGCCCGGGGGTCCCTACGAGCAGTACTTC.

This chain uses TRBV9 with TRBJ2-3; TRBD2 matches at 11 bases. The trim removed 4 bases at V and 2 bases at J, leaving 6 bases unmatched. From germline, CDR1 is SGDLS and CDR2 YYNGEE. The CDR3 covers 16 residues. CDR3 amino acids: CASSMGLAEFTDTQYF. CDR3 DNA sequence: TGTGCCAGCAGCATGGGACTAGCGGAATTCACAGATACGCAGTATTTT.

V gene TRBV23-1 combines with J gene TRBJ1-3; D gene uncertain. TRBV23-1 carries the ORF label, with uncertain function. CDR3 size: 16 residues. V lost 4 bases and J 0 bases, leaving 13 bases between the germline ends. The CDR3 reads CASSRGRLLSGNTIYF. CDR3 coding DNA: TGCGCCAGCAGTCGTGGCAGGCTACTCTCTGGAAACACCATATATTTT.